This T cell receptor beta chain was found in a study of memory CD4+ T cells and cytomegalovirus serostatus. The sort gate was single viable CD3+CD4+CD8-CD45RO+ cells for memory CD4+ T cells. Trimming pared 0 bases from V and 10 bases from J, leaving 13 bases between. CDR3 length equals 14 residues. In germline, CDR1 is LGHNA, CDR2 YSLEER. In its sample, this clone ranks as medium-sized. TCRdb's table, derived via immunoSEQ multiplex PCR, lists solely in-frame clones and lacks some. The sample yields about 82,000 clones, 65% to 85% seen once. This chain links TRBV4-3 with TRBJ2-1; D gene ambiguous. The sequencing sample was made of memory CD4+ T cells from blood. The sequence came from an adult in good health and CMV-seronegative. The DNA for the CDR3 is TGCGCCAGCAGCCAAGATACGAGCAGATCCGAGCAGTTCTTC. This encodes CASSQDTSRSEQFF.